The entry below describes one TCR beta chain. The antigen remains unidentified. 13 Jbeta primers and 60 Vbeta primers were used for the PCR. Some clones are missing from TCRdb's copy, which holds only in-frame ones; the method was immunoSEQ multiplex PCR. Here the sample spans approximately 170,000 clones, around 78% being singletons. Likely unrecorded immune exposures existed in these nominally healthy donors. This record belongs to a study of cytomegalovirus exposure and HLA in healthy donors. This CDR3 contains 15 residues. Deletions cut 8 bases from V and 5 bases from J, with 20 bases between. Germline lookup yields CDR1 LNHNV and CDR2 YYDKDF (reference sequence). Findings and limits, study-wide: Researchers counted 180 or so TCR beta chains as cytomegalovirus-associated.

The chain is built from TRBV15 and TRBJ2-3; perhaps TRBD2 as D (6 bases). Sequenced material: PBMCs. This TCR derives from a man aged 40-50 years in good health and CMV-seronegative. CDR3 DNA sequence: TGTGCCACCGCCCCCCGGGACTCCCCTCTAGATACGCAGTATTTT. Its protein product is CATAPRDSPLDTQYF.